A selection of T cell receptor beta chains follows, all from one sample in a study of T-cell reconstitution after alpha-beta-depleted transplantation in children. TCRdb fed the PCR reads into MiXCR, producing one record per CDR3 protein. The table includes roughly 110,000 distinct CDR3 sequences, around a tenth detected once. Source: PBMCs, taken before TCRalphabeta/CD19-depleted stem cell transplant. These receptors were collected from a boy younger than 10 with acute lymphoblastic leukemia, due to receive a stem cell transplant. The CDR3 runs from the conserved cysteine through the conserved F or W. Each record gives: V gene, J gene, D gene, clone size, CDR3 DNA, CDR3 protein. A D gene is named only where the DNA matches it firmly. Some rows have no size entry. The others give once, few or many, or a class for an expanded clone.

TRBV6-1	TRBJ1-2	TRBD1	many	TGTGCCAGCACCCTGACAGGGAGTTGGGGTGGCTACACCTTC	CASTLTGSWGGYTF
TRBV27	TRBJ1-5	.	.	TGTGCCAGCAGCCTGACAGTTAGCAATCAGCCCCAGCATTTT	CASSLTVSNQPQHF
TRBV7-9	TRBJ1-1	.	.	TGTGCCAGCAGCCCCCAGGGAGTTGAAGCTTTCTTT	CASSPQGVEAFF
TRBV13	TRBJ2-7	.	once	TGTGCCAGCAGCTTAGGCCCCTACCACGAGCAGTACTTC	CASSLGPYHEQYF
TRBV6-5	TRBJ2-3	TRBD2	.	TGTGCCAGCAGTTACGGGCTAGCGGGAGTGTATACGCAGTATTTT	CASSYGLAGVYTQYF
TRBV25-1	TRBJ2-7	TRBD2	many	TGTGCCAGCAGTGAATGGGGAGCGGGAGCCTACGAGCAGTACTTC	CASSEWGAGAYEQYF
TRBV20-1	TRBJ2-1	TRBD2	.	TGCAGTGCCGAACCGACTAGCGGAGCCTACAATGAGCAGTTCTTC	CSAEPTSGAYNEQFF
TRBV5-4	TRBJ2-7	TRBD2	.	TGTGCCAGCAGCTCTAGACTAGCGGGAGGGCCGACGTCCGAGCAGTACTTC	CASSSRLAGGPTSEQYF
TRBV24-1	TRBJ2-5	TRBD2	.	TGTGCCACCAGTGATGGGGGGGCTAGCGGGAGCGCACGGGAGACCCAGTACTTC	CATSDGGASGSARETQYF
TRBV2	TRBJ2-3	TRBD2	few	TGTGCCAGCCTTGTTACTAGCGGGAGGGCCTGGGGAACAGATACGCAGTATTTT	CASLVTSGRAWGTDTQYF
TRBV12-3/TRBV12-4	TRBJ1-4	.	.	TGTGCCAGCAGTTTATTTGAAAAACTGTTTTTT	CASSLFEKLFF
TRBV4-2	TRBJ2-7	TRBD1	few	TGTGCCAGCAGCCACGCCGTAGACAGGGATAAACACTACGAGCAGTACTTC	CASSHAVDRDKHYEQYF
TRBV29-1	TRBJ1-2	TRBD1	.	TGCAGCGTTGGGGGGGGCAGGGGGCATGGCGGCTACACCTTC	CSVGGGRGHGGYTF
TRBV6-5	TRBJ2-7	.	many	TGTGCCAGCTGGGATGGCCTAGCGTTTTCCTACGAGCAGTACTTC	CASWDGLAFSYEQYF
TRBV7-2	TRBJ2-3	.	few	TGTGCCAGCAGCTTTTTCCTTATTAGCACAGATACGCAGTATTTT	CASSFFLISTDTQYF
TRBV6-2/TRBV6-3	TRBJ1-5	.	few	TGTGCCAGCAGTTACTACCGGAATCAGCCCCAGCATTTT	CASSYYRNQPQHF
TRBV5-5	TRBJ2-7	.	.	TGTGCCAGCAGCTTGACTCAGGGTCACTACGAGCAGTACTTC	CASSLTQGHYEQYF
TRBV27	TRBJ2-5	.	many	TGTGCCAGCAGTAGGAAGGGGAGAGAGACCCAGTACTTC	CASSRKGRETQYF
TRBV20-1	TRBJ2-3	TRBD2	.	TGCAGTGCTAGAGGTCTAGCGGGAGCCTCCACAGATACGCAGTATTTT	CSARGLAGASTDTQYF
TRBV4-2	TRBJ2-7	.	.	TGTGCCAGCAGCCAAGAGCCGGATTACGAGCAGTACTTC	CASSQEPDYEQYF
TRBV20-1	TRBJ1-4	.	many	TGCAGTGTCCCTAGGGGGACACATCATCAAGGTGAAAAACTGTTTTTT	CSVPRGTHHQGEKLFF
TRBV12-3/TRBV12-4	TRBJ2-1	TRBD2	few	TGTGCCAGCAGTTTCACTAGCGGGAGGGCCCGATTTATTGAGCAGTTCTTC	CASSFTSGRARFIEQFF
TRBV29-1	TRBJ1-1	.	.	TGCAGCGTTGAAGAAGCAGGGTACGGGATCACTGAAGCTTTCTTT	CSVEEAGYGITEAFF
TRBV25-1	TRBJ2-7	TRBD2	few	TGTGCCAGCAGGGGACTAGCACGGGAGCAGTACTTC	CASRGLAREQYF
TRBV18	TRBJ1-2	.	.	TGTGCCAGCTCACCATCTTCCCATATCGCAGGGGATAACTATGGCTACACCTTC	CASSPSSHIAGDNYGYTF
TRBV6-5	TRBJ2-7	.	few	TGTGCCACCAGTGGCGGCTACGAGCAGTACTTC	CATSGGYEQYF
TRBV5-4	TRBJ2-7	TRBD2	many	TGTGCCAGCAGCCGCACTAGCGGGAGTTCCTACGAGCAGTACTTC	CASSRTSGSSYEQYF
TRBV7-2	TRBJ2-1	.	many	TGTGCCAGCAGCTTATCTGGCGGGACCTCCTACAATGAGCAGTTCTTC	CASSLSGGTSYNEQFF
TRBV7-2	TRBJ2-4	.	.	TGTGCCAGCAGCTTAATTGGAGCGAAGGAAAACATTCAGTACTTC	CASSLIGAKENIQYF
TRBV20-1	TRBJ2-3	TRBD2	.	TGCAGCGGGAAATCTAGCGGGACCTACCGCACAGATACGCAGTATTTT	CSGKSSGTYRTDTQYF
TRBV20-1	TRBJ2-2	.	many	TGCAGTGCTAGAGGGGGGGGCCCCTACACCGGGGAGCTGTTTTTT	CSARGGGPYTGELFF
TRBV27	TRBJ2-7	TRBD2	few	TGTGCCTCTGGACTAGCGGGACCCTACGAGCAGTACTTC	CASGLAGPYEQYF
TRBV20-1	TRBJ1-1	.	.	TGCAGTGTTCTGACAGGGAACACTGAAGCTTTCTTT	CSVLTGNTEAFF
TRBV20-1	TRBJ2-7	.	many	TGCAGTGCTAGCGGGAGCTCCTACGAGCAGTACTTC	CSASGSSYEQYF
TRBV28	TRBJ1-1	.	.	TGTGCCAGCGAACAACAGGGACAAGCTTTCTTT	CASEQQGQAFF
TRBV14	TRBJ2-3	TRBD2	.	TGTGCCAGCAGCCAAGAGGAGGGACTAGCGGTCACAGATACGCAGTATTTT	CASSQEEGLAVTDTQYF
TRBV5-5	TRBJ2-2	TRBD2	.	TGTGCCAGCAGCTTCGGGCTAGCGGTTGCGAACACCGGGGAGCTGTTTTTT	CASSFGLAVANTGELFF
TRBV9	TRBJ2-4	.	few	TGTGCCAGCAGCGTAGGAGAGTACGAGATAAACATTCAGTACTTC	CASSVGEYEINIQYF
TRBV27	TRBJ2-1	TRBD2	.	TGTGCCAGCAGCCCCGGCCGGGGACTAGCCACCTACAATGAGCAGTTCTTC	CASSPGRGLATYNEQFF
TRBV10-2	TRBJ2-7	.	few	TGCGCCAGCAGTGAGTCGATTGGTGGGGGCGAGCAGTACTTC	CASSESIGGGEQYF
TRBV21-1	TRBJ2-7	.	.	TGTGCCAGCAGCAAAGTTGGGGGGACTAGCGGGTACGAGCAGTACTTC	CASSKVGGTSGYEQYF
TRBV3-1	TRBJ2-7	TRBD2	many	TGTGCCAGCAGCCAAGCGAGCGGGAGGGAAGGGCAGTACTTC	CASSQASGREGQYF
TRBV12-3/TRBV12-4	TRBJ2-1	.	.	TGTGCCAGCAGTACATCCCGGCCCGGGTGGGGGCCGGAGCAGTTCTTC	CASSTSRPGWGPEQFF
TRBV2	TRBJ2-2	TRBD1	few	TGTGCCAGCGGGGACAGGGTCTTTGAGAACACCGGGGAGCTGTTTTTT	CASGDRVFENTGELFF
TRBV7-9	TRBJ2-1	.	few	TGTGCCAGCAGTAAAGAGGCTAAAGTGCAGTTCTTC	CASSKEAKVQFF
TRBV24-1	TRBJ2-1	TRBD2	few	TGTGCCACCAGTGACCGTCCGGGCGGGAGTATGTCCAATGAGCAGTTCTTC	CATSDRPGGSMSNEQFF